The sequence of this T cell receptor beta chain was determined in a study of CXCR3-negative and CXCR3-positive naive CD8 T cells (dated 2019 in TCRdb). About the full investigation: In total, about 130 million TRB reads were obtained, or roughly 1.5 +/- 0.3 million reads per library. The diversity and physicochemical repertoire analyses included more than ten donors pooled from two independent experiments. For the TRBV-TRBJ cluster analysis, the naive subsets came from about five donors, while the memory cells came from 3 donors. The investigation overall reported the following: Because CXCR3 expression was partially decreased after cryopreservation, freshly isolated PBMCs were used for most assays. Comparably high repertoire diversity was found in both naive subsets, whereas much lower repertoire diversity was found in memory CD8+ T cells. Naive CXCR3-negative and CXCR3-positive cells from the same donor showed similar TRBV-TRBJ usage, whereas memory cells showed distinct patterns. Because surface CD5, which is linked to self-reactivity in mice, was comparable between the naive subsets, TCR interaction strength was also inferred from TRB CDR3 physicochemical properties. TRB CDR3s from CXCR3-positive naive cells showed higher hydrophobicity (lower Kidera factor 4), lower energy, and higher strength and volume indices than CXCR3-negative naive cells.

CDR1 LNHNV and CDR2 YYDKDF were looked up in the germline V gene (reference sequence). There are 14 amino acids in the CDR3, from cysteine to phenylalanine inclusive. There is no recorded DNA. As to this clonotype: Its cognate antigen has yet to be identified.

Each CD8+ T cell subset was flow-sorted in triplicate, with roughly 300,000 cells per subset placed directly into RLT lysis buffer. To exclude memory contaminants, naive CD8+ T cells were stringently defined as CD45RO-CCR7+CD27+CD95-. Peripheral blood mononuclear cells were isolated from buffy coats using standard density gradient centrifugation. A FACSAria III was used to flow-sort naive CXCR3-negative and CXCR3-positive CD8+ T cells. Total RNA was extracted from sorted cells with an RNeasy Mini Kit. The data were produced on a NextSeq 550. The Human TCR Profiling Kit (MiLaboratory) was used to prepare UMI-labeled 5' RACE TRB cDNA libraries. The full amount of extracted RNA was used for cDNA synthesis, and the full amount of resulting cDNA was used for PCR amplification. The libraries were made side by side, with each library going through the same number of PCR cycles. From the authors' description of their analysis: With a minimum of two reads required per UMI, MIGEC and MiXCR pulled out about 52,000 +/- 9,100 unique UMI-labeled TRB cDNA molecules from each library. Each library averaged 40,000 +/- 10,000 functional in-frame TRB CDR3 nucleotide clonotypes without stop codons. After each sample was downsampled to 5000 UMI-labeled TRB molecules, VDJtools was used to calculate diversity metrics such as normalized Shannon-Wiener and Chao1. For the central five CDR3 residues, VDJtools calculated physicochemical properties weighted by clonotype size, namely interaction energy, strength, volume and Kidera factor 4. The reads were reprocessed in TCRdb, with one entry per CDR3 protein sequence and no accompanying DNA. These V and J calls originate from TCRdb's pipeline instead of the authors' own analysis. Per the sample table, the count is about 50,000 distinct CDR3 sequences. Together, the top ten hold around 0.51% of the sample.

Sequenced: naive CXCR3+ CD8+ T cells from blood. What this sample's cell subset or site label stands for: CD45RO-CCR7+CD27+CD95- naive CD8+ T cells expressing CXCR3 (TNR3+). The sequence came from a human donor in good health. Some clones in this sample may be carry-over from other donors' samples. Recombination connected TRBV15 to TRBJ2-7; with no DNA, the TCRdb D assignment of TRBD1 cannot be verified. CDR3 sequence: CTTSRGGQNYEQYF. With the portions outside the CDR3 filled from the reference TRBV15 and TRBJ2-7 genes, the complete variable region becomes DAMVIQNPRYQVTQFGKPVTLSCSQTLNHNVMYWYQQKSSQAPKLLFHYYDKDFNNEADTPDNFQSRRPNTSFCFLDIRSPGLGDTAMYLCTTSRGGQNYEQYFGPGTRLTVT.